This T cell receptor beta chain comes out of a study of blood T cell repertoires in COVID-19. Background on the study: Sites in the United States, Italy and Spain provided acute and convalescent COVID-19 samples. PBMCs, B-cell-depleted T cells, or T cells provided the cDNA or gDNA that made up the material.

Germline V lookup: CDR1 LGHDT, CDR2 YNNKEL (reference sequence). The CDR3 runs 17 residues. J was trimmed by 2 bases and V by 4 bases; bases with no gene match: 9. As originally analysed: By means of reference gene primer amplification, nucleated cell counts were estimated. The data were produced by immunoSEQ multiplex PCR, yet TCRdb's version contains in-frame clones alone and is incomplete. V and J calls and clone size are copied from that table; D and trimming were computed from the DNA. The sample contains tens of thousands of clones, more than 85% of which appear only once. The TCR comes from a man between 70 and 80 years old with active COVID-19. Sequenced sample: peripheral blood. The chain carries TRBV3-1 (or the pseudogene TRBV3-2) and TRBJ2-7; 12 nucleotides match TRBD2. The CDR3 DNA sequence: TGTGCCAGCAGCCTTCAACTGACTAGCGGGGGCGCCTACGAGCAGTACTTC. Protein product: CASSLQLTSGGAYEQYF.